The 8 T cell receptor beta chains below were found in one sample sequenced in a study of T cell responses to AZD1222 COVID-19 vaccine. Libraries were prepared by immunoSEQ multiplex PCR; TCRdb keeps only in-frame clonotypes and omits some of them. The sample has approximately 150,000 clones, about 86% seen once; the top ten hold about 5.4%. This sample comprised peripheral blood, obtained 28 days after the second AZD1222 dose. Every receptor here comes from an adult who received the AZD1222 COVID-19 vaccine.

V and J are TRBV30 and TRBJ2-1; 11 positions match TRBD2. With 2 bases clipped from V and 9 bases from J, the junction kept 24 bases outside the gene matches. CDR3 size: 20 residues. Germline V gene sequence: CDR1 GTSNPN, CDR2 SVGIG (reference sequence). CDR3: CAWSRGKWGSGRAMSSEQFF. For the CDR3, the DNA is TGTGCCTGGAGTCGGGGGAAGTGGGGTAGCGGGAGGGCCATGAGCAGTGAGCAGTTCTTC.

The chain has TRBV12-3 or TRBV12-4 and TRBJ1-1; TRBD1 might be the D (5 bases). CDR3 length: 13 amino acids. V was trimmed by 8 bases and J by 2 bases, leaving 12 bases between them. This CDR3 reads CASAGTANTEAFF. CDR3 bases: TGTGCCAGCGCAGGGACGGCTAACACTGAAGCTTTCTTT.

V and J are TRBV19 and TRBJ1-6; 10 bases are shared with TRBD1. Germline V gene sequence: CDR1 LNHDA, CDR2 SQIVND (reference sequence). Trimming took 10 bases from V and 5 from J; bases not matched to a gene: 5. The length of the CDR3 is 14 residues. CDR3 region: CAKDGTGDNSPLHF. CDR3 DNA sequence: TGTGCCAAAGACGGGACAGGGGATAATTCACCCCTCCACTTT.

The genes are TRBV18 and TRBJ1-5, with 8 nucleotides matching TRBD1. The germline gives CDR1 KGHSH, CDR2 LQKENI. The junction had 5 bases not matched to a gene; V was cut back by 1 base and J by 3 bases. The CDR3 has 16 residues. Here the CDR3 reads CASSPQTGGANQPQHF. CDR3 in DNA: TGTGCCAGCTCACCACAAACAGGGGGAGCCAATCAGCCCCAGCATTTT.

The chain employs TRBV18 and TRBJ2-1; no clear D. CDR1 KGHSH and CDR2 LQKENI come from the germline V gene. CDR3 length: 13 amino acids. Deletions cut 1 base from V and 8 bases from J, with 9 bases between. The CDR3 is CASSPRVQDEQFF. As DNA, the CDR3 is TGTGCCAGCTCACCACGGGTTCAGGATGAGCAGTTCTTC.

The J gene is TRBJ2-7, the V gene TRBV19; possible D gene TRBD1, 6 bases. The germline CDR1 and CDR2 sequences are LNHDA and SQIVND (reference sequence). V lost 9 bases and J lost 2, with 20 bases in between. The CDR3 spans 15 residues. CDR3 loop: CARQPPGTKPYEQYF. The CDR3 DNA reads as TGTGCCAGACAGCCTCCCGGGACAAAACCCTACGAGCAGTACTTC.

The V and J genes are TRBV2 and TRBJ1-5, with 9 bases lining up with TRBD1. Germline lookup yields CDR1 SNHLY and CDR2 FYNNEI. There are 15 residues in the CDR3. The junction had 6 bases not matched to a gene; V was cut back by 4 bases and J by 5 bases. CDR3 nucleotides: TGTGCCAGCAGTGGAGTTGACAGGGGGTATCAGCCCCAGCATTTT. Translated, it gives CASSGVDRGYQPQHF.

This chain links TRBV12-5 with TRBJ2-7; D not resolved. Germline loops: CDR1 LGHNT, CDR2 FRNRAP. V was shortened by 7 bases and J by 4 bases, with 11 bases between the two germline ends. This CDR3 comprises 12 residues. CDR3 bases: TGTGCTAGTGCCAGAGAGGTGTACGAGCAGTACTTC. It yields the protein CASAREVYEQYF. The full variable domain, its missing parts supplied by reference TRBV12-5 and TRBJ2-7, is DARVTQTPRHKVTEMGQEVTMRCQPILGHNTVFWYRQTMMQGLELLAYFRNRAPLDDSGMPKDRFSAEMPDATLATLKIQPSEPRDSAVYFCASAREVYEQYFGPGTRLTVT.